This TCR beta chain was documented in a study of monozygotic twins with inflammatory bowel disease. Study-wide findings and caveats: With inverse Simpson as the measure, TCRbeta diversity was lower in IBD patients than in healthy co-twins. Among IBD patients, fewer clonotypes were shared with others than among healthy twins, especially with disease activity. Patient-to-patient differences in immunosuppressive treatment may have added variability to the repertoires. Repertoire similarity did not differ between concordant and discordant twins, perhaps due to limited power.

There are 15 residues in the CDR3. Germline V lookup: CDR1 KGHSH, CDR2 LQKENI. Of note for this clonotype: Antigen specificity is unknown.

TCRdb derives one entry per CDR3 protein from the 5' RACE reads, leaving out DNA. This sample's table reports 420,000 or so distinct CDR3 sequences. V and J are TRBV18 and TRBJ2-5. The sequenced sample was blood. This TCR came from a human donor with ulcerative colitis or Crohn's disease, or a healthy co-twin of an affected twin (not recorded which). CDR3 residues: CASSPQGAGEETQYF.